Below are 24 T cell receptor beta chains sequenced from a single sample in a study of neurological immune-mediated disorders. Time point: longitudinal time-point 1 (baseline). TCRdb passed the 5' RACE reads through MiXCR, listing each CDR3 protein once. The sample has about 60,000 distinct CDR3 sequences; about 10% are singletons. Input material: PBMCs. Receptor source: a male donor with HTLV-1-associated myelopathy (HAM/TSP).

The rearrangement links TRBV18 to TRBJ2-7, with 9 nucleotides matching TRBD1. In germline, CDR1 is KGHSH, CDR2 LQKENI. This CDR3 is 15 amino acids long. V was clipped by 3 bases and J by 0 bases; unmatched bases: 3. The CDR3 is CASSPGQGVSYEQYF. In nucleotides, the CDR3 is TGTGCCAGCTCACCGGGACAGGGCGTCTCCTACGAGCAGTACTTC. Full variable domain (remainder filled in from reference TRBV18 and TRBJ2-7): NAGVMQNPRHLVRRRGQEARLRCSPMKGHSHVYWYRQLPEEGLKFMVYLQKENIIDESGMPKERFSAEFPKEGPSILRIQQVVRGDSAAYFCASSPGQGVSYEQYFGPGTRLTVT.

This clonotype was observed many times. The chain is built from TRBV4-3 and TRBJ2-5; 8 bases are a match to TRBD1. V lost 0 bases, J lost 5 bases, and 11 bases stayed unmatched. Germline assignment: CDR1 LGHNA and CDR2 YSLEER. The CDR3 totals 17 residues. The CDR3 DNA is TGCGCCAGCAGCCAAGAGCCCTGGACAGGGATGGTGGAGACCCAGTACTTC. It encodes CASSQEPWTGMVETQYF.

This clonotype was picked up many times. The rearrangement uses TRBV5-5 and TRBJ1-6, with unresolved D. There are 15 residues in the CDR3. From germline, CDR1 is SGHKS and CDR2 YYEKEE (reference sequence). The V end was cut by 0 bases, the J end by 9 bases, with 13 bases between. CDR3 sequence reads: CASSLEVLRISPLHF. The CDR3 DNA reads TGTGCCAGCAGCTTGGAGGTATTGCGGATTTCACCCCTCCACTTT.

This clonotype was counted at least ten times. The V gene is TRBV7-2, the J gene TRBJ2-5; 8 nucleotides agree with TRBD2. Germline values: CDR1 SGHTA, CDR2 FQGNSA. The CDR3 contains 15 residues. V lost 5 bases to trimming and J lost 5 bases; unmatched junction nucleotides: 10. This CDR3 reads CASSLDSGGGETQYF. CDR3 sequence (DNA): TGTGCCAGCAGCCTAGACAGCGGGGGCGGGGAGACCCAGTACTTC.

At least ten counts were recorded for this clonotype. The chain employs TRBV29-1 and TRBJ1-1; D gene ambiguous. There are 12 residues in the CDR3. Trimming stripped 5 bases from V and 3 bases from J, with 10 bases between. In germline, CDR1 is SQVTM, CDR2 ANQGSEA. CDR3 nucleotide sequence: TGCAGCGTTAGCCAAGGGTACACTGAAGCTTTCTTT. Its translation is CSVSQGYTEAFF.

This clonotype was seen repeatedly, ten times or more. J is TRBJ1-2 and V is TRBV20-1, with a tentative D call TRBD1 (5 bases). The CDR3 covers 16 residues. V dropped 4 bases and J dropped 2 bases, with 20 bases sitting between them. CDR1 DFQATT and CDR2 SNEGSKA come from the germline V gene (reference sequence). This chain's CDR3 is CSAMGDPWSLNYGYTF. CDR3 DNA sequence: TGCAGTGCTATGGGGGACCCTTGGTCCCTAAACTATGGCTACACCTTC.

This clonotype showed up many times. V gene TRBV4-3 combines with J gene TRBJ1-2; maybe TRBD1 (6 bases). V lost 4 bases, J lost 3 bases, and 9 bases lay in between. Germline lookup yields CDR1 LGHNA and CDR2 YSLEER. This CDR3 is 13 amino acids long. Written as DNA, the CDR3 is TGCGCCAGCAGCCCATACAGGGACTATGGCTACACCTTC. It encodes CASSPYRDYGYTF.

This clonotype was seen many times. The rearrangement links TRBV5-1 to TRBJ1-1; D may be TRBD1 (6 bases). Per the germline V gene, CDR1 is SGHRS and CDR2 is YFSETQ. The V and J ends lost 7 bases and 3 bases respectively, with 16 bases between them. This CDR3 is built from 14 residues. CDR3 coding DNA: TGCGCCAGCCGGGGGGGGGCGGCGGACACTGAAGCTTTCTTT. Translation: CASRGGAADTEAFF.

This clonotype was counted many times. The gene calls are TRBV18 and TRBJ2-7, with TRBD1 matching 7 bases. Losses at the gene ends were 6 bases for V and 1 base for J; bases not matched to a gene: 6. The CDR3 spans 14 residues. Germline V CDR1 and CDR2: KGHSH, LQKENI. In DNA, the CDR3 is TGTGCCAGCTCTACCGGGACAGCATCCTACGAGCAGTACTTC. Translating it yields CASSTGTASYEQYF.

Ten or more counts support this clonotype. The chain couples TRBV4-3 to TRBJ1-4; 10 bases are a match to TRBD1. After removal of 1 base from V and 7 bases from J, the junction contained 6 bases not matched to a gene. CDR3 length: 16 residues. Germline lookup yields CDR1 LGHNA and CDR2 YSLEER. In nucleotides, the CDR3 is TGCGCCAGCAGCCAAGCCGGACAGGGGGTAATTGAAAAACTGTTTTTT. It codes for CASSQAGQGVIEKLFF.

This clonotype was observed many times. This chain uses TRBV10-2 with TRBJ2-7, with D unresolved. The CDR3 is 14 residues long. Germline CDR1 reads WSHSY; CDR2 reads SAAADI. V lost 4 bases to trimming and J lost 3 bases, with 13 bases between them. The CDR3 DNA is TGCGCCAGCAGTGGGACGGGTTTGATCTACGAGCAGTACTTC. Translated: CASSGTGLIYEQYF.

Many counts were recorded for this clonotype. CDR3 in amino acids: CASSENRVSQNQPQHF. CDR3 in DNA: TGTGCCAGCAGTGAAAACCGGGTATCTCAGAATCAGCCCCAGCATTTT. The rearrangement uses TRBV6-1 and TRBJ1-5, with D uncertain. The germline CDR1 and CDR2 sequences are MNHNS and SASEGT. The CDR3 covers 16 residues. The V and J ends lost 2 bases and 4 bases respectively, with 15 bases between them.

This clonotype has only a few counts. The CDR3 bases are TGCAGTGCTAGTCCCTCCGTCCGGGACAACACATTCATCTATGAGCAGTACTTC. This gives the protein CSASPSVRDNTFIYEQYF. The chain combines TRBV20-1 with TRBJ2-7, with D possibly being TRBD1 (6 bases). V was shortened by 3 bases and J by 7 bases, with 31 bases between the two germline ends. CDR1 is DFQATT and CDR2 is SNEGSKA in the germline V gene (reference sequence). This CDR3 contains 18 residues.

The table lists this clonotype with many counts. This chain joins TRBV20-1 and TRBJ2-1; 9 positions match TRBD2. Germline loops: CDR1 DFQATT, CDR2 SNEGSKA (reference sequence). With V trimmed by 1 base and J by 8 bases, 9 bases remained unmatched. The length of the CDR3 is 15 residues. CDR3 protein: CSARVKRGAGHEQFF. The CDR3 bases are TGCAGTGCTAGAGTCAAGCGGGGGGCCGGCCATGAGCAGTTCTTC.

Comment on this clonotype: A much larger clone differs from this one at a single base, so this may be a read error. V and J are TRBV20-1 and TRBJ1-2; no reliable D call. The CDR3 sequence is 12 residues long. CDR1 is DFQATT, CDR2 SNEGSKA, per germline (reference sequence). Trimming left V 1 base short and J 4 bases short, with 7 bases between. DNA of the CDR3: TGCAGTGCTAGAGTCTCCATCTATGGCTACACCTTC. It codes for CSARVSIYGYTF.

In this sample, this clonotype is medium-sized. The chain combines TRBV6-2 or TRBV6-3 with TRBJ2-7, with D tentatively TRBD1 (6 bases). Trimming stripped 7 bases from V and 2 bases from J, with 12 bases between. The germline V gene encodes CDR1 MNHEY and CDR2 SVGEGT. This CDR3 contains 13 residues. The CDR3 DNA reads TGTGCCAGCATTCAGGACAGTCCCTACGAGCAGTACTTC. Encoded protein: CASIQDSPYEQYF.

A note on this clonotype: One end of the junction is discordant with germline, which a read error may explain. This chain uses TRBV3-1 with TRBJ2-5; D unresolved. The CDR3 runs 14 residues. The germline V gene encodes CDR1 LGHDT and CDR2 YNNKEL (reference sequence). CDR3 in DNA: TGTGCCAGCAGCAAAGAACACCTGGGAGAGACCCAGTACTTC. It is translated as CASSKEHLGETQYF.

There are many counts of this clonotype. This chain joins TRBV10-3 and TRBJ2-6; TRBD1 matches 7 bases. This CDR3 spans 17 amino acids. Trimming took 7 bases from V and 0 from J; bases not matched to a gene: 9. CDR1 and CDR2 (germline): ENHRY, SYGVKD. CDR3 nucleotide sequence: TGTGCCATCAACCGTCGGGGACAGAGCTCTGGGGCCAACGTCCTGACTTTC. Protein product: CAINRRGQSSGANVLTF.

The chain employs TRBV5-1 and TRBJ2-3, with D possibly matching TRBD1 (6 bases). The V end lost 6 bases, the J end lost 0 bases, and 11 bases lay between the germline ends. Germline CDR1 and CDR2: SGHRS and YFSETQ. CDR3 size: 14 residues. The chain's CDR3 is CASTKGDSTDTQYF. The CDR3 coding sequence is TGCGCCAGCACCAAGGGGGACAGCACAGATACGCAGTATTTT.

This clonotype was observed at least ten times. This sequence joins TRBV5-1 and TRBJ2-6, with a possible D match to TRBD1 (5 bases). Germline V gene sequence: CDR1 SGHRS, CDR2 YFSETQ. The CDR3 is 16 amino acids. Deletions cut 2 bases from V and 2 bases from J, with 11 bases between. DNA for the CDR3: TGCGCCAGCAGCTTAGTTTCAGGGACTGGGGCCAACGTCCTGACTTTC. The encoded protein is CASSLVSGTGANVLTF.

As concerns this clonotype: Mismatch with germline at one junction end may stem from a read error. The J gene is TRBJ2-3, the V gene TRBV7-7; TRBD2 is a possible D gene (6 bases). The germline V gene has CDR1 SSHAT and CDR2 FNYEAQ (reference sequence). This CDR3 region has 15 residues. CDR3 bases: TGTGCTAGCAGCTTAAGGCGGGGTAGCACAGAAACGCAGTATTTT. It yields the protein CASSLRRGSTETQYF.

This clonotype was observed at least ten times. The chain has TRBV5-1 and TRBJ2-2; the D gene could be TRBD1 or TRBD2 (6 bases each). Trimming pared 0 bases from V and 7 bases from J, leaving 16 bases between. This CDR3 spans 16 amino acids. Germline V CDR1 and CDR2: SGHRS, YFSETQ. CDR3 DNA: TGCGCCAGCAGCTTGGTCGGACTACAGGGAAGCGGGGAGCTGTTTTTT. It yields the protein CASSLVGLQGSGELFF. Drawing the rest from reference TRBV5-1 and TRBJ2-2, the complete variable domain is KAGVTQTPRYLIKTRGQQVTLSCSPISGHRSVSWYQQTPGQGLQFLFEYFSETQRNKGNFPGRFSGRQFSNSRSEMNVSTLELGDSALYLCASSLVGLQGSGELFFGEGSRLTVL.

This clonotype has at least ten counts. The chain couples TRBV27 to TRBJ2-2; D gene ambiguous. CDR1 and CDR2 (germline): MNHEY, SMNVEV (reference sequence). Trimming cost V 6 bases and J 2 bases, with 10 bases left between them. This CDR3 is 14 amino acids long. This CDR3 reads CASRSTANTGELFF. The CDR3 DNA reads TGTGCCAGCAGATCCACAGCTAACACCGGGGAGCTGTTTTTT.

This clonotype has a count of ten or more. Here the CDR3 DNA reads TGTGCCAGCAGTCCCACTGGGTCCGAGACCCAGTACTTC. It specifies CASSPTGSETQYF. The chain is built from TRBV28 and TRBJ2-5; D unresolved. The V end was cut by 5 bases, the J end by 5 bases, with 12 bases between. Germline V lookup: CDR1 MDHEN, CDR2 SYDVKM. The CDR3 is made up of 13 amino acids.